One and the same sample provided the 9 T cell receptor beta chains below, sequenced in a study of shared clonotypes between healthy human individuals. The data were produced by immunoSEQ multiplex PCR, yet TCRdb's version contains in-frame clones alone and is incomplete. The data show a few million clones, 85% to 95% seen once. The specimen was naive CD4+ T cells from PBMCs. Specified subset: CD45RA+ positively selected. The receptor set was obtained from a young man in good health. Some clones in this sample may be carry-over from other donors' samples.

The chain uses TRBV7-3 and TRBJ2-1; weak D call: TRBD2 (5 bases). CDR1 SGHTA and CDR2 FQGTGA come from the germline V gene. The CDR3 consists of 14 residues. V was pared by 5 bases and J by 4 bases, with 12 bases between. The CDR3 bases are TGTGCCAGCAGCCCCACGCCGGGGTACAATGAGCAGTTCTTC. This translates into CASSPTPGYNEQFF.

V is TRBV15 and J is TRBJ1-4; weak D call: TRBD1 (5 bases). CDR1 and CDR2 from the germline V gene are LNHNV and YYDKDF (reference sequence). V was clipped by 0 bases and J by 4 bases, with 18 bases between them. CDR3 size: 18 residues. The CDR3 is CATSRDLLVKGINEKLFF. CDR3 sequence (DNA): TGTGCCACCAGCAGAGATCTCCTTGTTAAGGGGATTAATGAAAAACTGTTTTTT.

The chain joins TRBV29-1 to TRBJ2-5, with TRBD2 matching over 8 bases. Germline CDR1 SQVTM, CDR2 ANQGSEA. The CDR3 length is 15 residues. With 3 bases clipped from V and 5 bases from J, the junction kept 11 bases outside the gene matches. The CDR3 nucleotides are TGCAGCGTTGACAGGGATAGGGCTAGCGGGGAGACCCAGTACTTC. Translated, it gives CSVDRDRASGETQYF. Combining the CDR3 with reference TRBV29-1 and TRBJ2-5 gives the whole variable domain SAVISQKPSRDICQRGTSLTIQCQVDSQVTMMFWYRQQPGQSLTLIATANQGSEATYESGFVIDKFPISRPNLTFSTLTVSNMSPEDSSIYLCSVDRDRASGETQYFGPGTRLLVL.

The rearrangement uses TRBV7-9 and TRBJ2-1; tentatively, D is TRBD2 (5 bases). The CDR3 is made up of 15 amino acids. Germline CDR1 SEHNR, CDR2 FQNEAQ (reference sequence). Deletions cut 5 bases from V and 8 bases from J, with 19 bases between. The CDR3 bases are TGTGCCAGCAGCCCCAACGGGCCAGTTAGCGATGAGCAGTTCTTC. Amino acids: CASSPNGPVSDEQFF.

This clone was observed a single time. This specimen includes other DNA sequences encoding the same CDR3. This chain uses TRBV28 with TRBJ2-1; TRBD1 is a possible D gene (5 bases). Germline values: CDR1 MDHEN, CDR2 SYDVKM. Trimming cost V 6 bases and J 8 bases, with 14 bases left between them. CDR3 length: 13 amino acids. CDR3 in amino acids: CASSSGQGDEQFF. The DNA of the CDR3 is TGTGCCAGCAGCTCCGGCCAGGGCGATGAGCAGTTCTTC.

This clone was seen more than once but under ten times. V is TRBV19 and J is TRBJ1-1; no firm D call. The ends were cut back, 3 bases at V and 3 bases at J, with 11 bases in the middle. The CDR3 runs 14 residues. Germline CDR1 LNHDA, CDR2 SQIVND (reference sequence). The chain's CDR3 is CASSIVGGYTEAFF. CDR3 in DNA: TGTGCCAGTAGTATCGTCGGAGGATACACTGAAGCTTTCTTT.

The chain carries TRBV5-1 and TRBJ1-2; D is perhaps TRBD1 (5 bases). In germline, CDR1 is SGHRS, CDR2 YFSETQ. This CDR3 region has 15 residues. Trimming left V 2 bases short and J 8 bases short, with 19 bases between. This CDR3 reads CASSFGMEGLGGYTF. Written as DNA, the CDR3 is TGCGCCAGCAGCTTCGGAATGGAGGGGCTGGGAGGCTACACCTTC.

The chain has TRBV29-1 and TRBJ1-2; D is perhaps TRBD1 (5 bases). CDR3 length equals 15 residues. Per germline, CDR1 SQVTM and CDR2 ANQGSEA. V was shortened by 6 bases and J by 5 bases, with 22 bases between the two germline ends. Written as DNA, the CDR3 is TGCAGCGTCAAACCCAGACTTTTTCAGGGATATGGCTACACCTTC. Translated, it gives CSVKPRLFQGYGYTF.

The chain recombines TRBV28 with TRBJ1-1; TRBD1 aligns across 7 bases. The CDR3 has 15 residues. V gave up 6 bases and J gave up 6 bases; unmatched junction bases: 13. CDR1 MDHEN and CDR2 SYDVKM come from the germline V gene. CDR3 in amino acids: CASSTRSGTAPEAFF. DNA for the CDR3: TGTGCCAGCAGCACCAGATCCGGGACAGCTCCTGAAGCTTTCTTT.